What follows are 12 T cell receptor beta chains derived from one specimen sequenced in a study of T cells expressing NK-cell markers. TCRdb re-called the 5' RACE reads and catalogs CDR3 proteins one per entry, DNA excluded. Here the sample table reports about 140,000 distinct CDR3 sequences. The sample taken for sequencing was blood T cells: a sorted CD56 or NKG2C T cell subset, CD4+ or CD8+ T cells, or bulk PBMC T cells (not recorded which). These TCRs come from a man between 18 and 29 years old in good health.

The J gene is TRBJ2-5, the V gene TRBV5-8. In germline, CDR1 is SGHTS, CDR2 YDEGEE. This CDR3 spans 11 amino acids. This CDR3 is CASSLEETQYF.

This rearrangement joins TRBV4-3 to TRBJ2-7; TCRdb proposes TRBD1, but this gene call is untestable without DNA. Germline V gene sequence: CDR1 LGHNA, CDR2 YSLEER. This CDR3 spans 13 amino acids. The CDR3 is CASRGTPPGEQYF.

The CDR3 sequence: CASTPRGKETQYF. The chain couples TRBV9 to TRBJ2-5; TCRdb's assignment of TRBD1 cannot be checked, as there is no DNA. Germline CDR1 and CDR2: SGDLS and YYNGEE. CDR3 length: 13 residues.

The CDR3 sequence is CASNHEPAKNIQYF. V usage is TRBV12-3 or TRBV12-4 and J usage is TRBJ2-4. The CDR3 extends over 14 amino acids.

This chain links TRBV15 with TRBJ2-7; TCRdb reports TRBD1, a call that lacks DNA to check it against. This CDR3 comprises 15 residues. Germline CDR1 LNHNV, CDR2 YYDKDF (reference sequence). CDR3 loop: CATSRDGDSSYEQYF.

This sequence joins TRBV6-5 and TRBJ2-2. Germline V lookup: CDR1 MNHEY, CDR2 SVGAGI. This CDR3 is built from 15 residues. This chain's CDR3 is CASSYYFANTGELFF.

The rearrangement links TRBV10-3 to TRBJ2-5. This CDR3 comprises 13 residues. Germline loops: CDR1 ENHRY, CDR2 SYGVKD. CDR3 region: CAISFTEQETQYF.

V is TRBV12-3 or TRBV12-4 and J is TRBJ2-5; TCRdb picks TRBD1, but there is no DNA to check that call. The CDR3 runs 14 residues. The CDR3 protein is CASSFWGKSETQYF.

The chain has TRBV11-3 and TRBJ2-5; the D call from TCRdb, TRBD2, cannot be confirmed without DNA. The CDR3 covers 17 residues. Germline assignment: CDR1 SGHNT and CDR2 YENEEA. The CDR3 reads CAISYPSGKSLQETQYF.

The chain couples TRBV6-1 to TRBJ1-2. This CDR3 is 13 amino acids long. Germline CDR1 is MNHNS and CDR2 is SASEGT. The CDR3 sequence is CASRIGGGEGYTF.

This sequence joins TRBV5-1 and TRBJ2-1; TCRdb gives TRBD1 as the D gene, but with no DNA this cannot be confirmed. This CDR3 contains 13 residues. Germline V gene sequence: CDR1 SGHRS, CDR2 YFSETQ. Here the CDR3 reads CASRDRGYNEQFF.

V gene TRBV29-1 combines with J gene TRBJ2-3; TCRdb's D call, TRBD1, is unchecked because there is no DNA. Germline CDR1 and CDR2: SQVTM and ANQGSEA. The CDR3 is 14 residues long. CDR3 in amino acids: CSVDGTASTDTQYF.